The 6 T cell receptor beta chains presented below share a single source sample, sequenced in a study of T cell responses to AZD1222 COVID-19 vaccine. Using immunoSEQ multiplex PCR, the repertoire was profiled, and TCRdb retains in-frame clones only, with some absent. The sample records 55,000 to 75,000 clones, roughly 90% being singletons. The sample was peripheral blood, taken on day 0 of AZD1222 vaccination. These receptors were taken from an adult in good health.

This rearrangement joins TRBV2 to TRBJ2-5; 11 bases match TRBD2. With V trimmed by 5 bases and J by 4 bases, 3 bases remained unmatched. The length of the CDR3 is 14 residues. CDR1 and CDR2 (germline): SNHLY, FYNNEI. The DNA of the CDR3 is TGTGCCAGCAGTTTGCTAGCGGGGGGAGAGACCCAGTACTTC. This codes for CASSLLAGGETQYF.

The chain recombines TRBV30 with TRBJ1-2; 8 nucleotides align to TRBD1. Germline trimming cut 5 bases from V and 3 bases from J; bases unmatched to any gene: 2. Germline V CDR1 and CDR2: GTSNPN, SVGIG (reference sequence). The CDR3 has 12 residues. CDR3 DNA sequence: TGTGCCTGGGGGACAGGCGACTATGGCTACACCTTC. Residues: CAWGTGDYGYTF.

This chain uses TRBV12-3 or TRBV12-4 with TRBJ1-3, with D uncertain. Trimming removed 0 bases at V and 6 bases at J, with 3 bases between. The CDR3 runs 12 residues. Written as DNA, the CDR3 is TGTGCCAGCAGTTTAGCAGAAAACACCATATATTTT. Translation gives CASSLAENTIYF.

This clone was observed a single time. The gene calls are TRBV5-5 and TRBJ1-2; possibly TRBD1 for D (5 bases). Germline V gives CDR1 SGHKS, CDR2 YYEKEE (reference sequence). This CDR3 region has 13 residues. V was cut by 4 bases and J by 1 base, with 8 bases left in between. CDR3 loop: CASSQTDNYGYTF. CDR3 in DNA: TGTGCCAGCAGCCAGACAGATAACTATGGCTACACCTTC.

The gene calls are TRBV18 and TRBJ1-1, with 7 positions matching TRBD1. Per the germline V gene, CDR1 is KGHSH and CDR2 is LQKENI. This CDR3 is built from 15 residues. The V and J ends lost 3 bases and 1 base, in that order; junction bases with no gene match: 5. The CDR3 here is CASSPGGQRNTEAFF. In DNA form, the CDR3 reads TGTGCCAGCTCACCTGGGGGACAGAGGAACACTGAAGCTTTCTTT.

This clone was seen only a few times. This chain uses TRBV19 with TRBJ2-6; 7 nucleotides match TRBD1. J was trimmed by 0 bases and V by 6 bases; bases with no gene match: 5. The CDR3 is made up of 16 amino acids. Germline loops: CDR1 LNHDA, CDR2 SQIVND (reference sequence). CDR3 sequence reads: CASRQQGSSGANVLTF. CDR3 nucleotides: TGTGCCAGTAGGCAACAGGGGAGCTCTGGGGCCAACGTCCTGACTTTC.